These 25 T cell receptor beta chains were sequenced from one sample in a study of CD8 T cells in ankylosing spondylitis. Study-level results: What seemed typical of ankylosing spondylitis blood was a TCR beta motif built from roughly 8 highly homologous variants.

These receptors lack a known antigen. Each CDR3 protein is one row after TCRdb ran MiXCR on the 5' RACE reads. The sample carries about 500,000 distinct CDR3 sequences, approximately 12% recorded once. Source material: blood, either unsorted or a sorted T cell fraction (not recorded which). The origin of the receptors is a male donor with ankylosing spondylitis.

This clonotype came up a few times. V is TRBV24-1 and J is TRBJ1-1; D ambiguous. The CDR3 covers 13 residues. V lost 5 bases and J lost 1, with 7 bases in between. Per the germline V gene, CDR1 is KGHDR and CDR2 is SFDVKD. The CDR3 DNA sequence: TGTGCCACCAGTGGTGTGGGGAACACTGAAGCTTTCTTT. Protein: CATSGVGNTEAFF.

Points on this clonotype: A clone one base away is much larger, so this may be a read error. The chain employs TRBV5-1 and TRBJ1-1; TRBD1 matches at 7 bases. The CDR3 is 13 residues long. CDR1 is SGHRS, CDR2 YFSETQ, per germline. The J segment lost 4 bases and the V segment lost 3 bases, leaving 3 bases of the junction unmatched. The CDR3 DNA sequence: TGCGCCAGCAGCTCACAGGGGACCACTGAAGCTTTCTTT. This translates into CASSSQGTTEAFF. The variable domain in full, completed from reference TRBV5-1 and TRBJ1-1, reads KAGVTQTPRYLIKTRGQQVTLSCSPISGHRSVSWYQQTPGQGLQFLFEYFSETQRNKGNFPGRFSGRQFSNSRSEMNVSTLELGDSALYLCASSSQGTTEAFFGQGTRLTVV.

This clonotype occurred a few times. The chain uses TRBV6-1 and TRBJ2-7; 8 bases match TRBD2. Trimming removed 6 bases from V and 0 bases from J; junction bases left unmatched: 7. The CDR3 totals 15 residues. Germline-derived CDR1 and CDR2 are MNHNS and SASEGT. The chain's CDR3 is CASSPGLVSSYEQYF. CDR3 bases: TGTGCCAGCAGCCCGGGACTAGTGAGCTCCTACGAGCAGTACTTC.

This clonotype was found many times. V is TRBV11-2 and J is TRBJ2-3; unclear D gene. This CDR3 has 14 amino acids. V lost 5 bases and J 6 bases, leaving 15 bases between the germline ends. The germline V gene encodes CDR1 SGHAT and CDR2 FQNNGV. The CDR3 DNA reads as TGTGCCAGCAGCCCCGTAGGGAACATGGATACGCAGTATTTT. Its protein is CASSPVGNMDTQYF.

A word on this clonotype: This sequence may be a read error, since a much larger clone differs from it by one base. The DNA of the CDR3 is TGTGCCAGCAGCGCATCGGCGGGAGGTGCATATACGCAGTATTTT. It translates to CASSASAGGAYTQYF. The rearrangement links TRBV11-3 to TRBJ2-3; 8 bases match TRBD2. CDR3 length equals 15 residues. V trimming: 5 bases; J trimming: 7 bases; junction bases outside the gene matches: 11. CDR1 and CDR2 from the germline V gene are SGHNT and YENEEA.

This clonotype was recorded once. Here the CDR3 reads CASSGQDCEEQYV. CDR3 sequence (DNA): TGTGCCAGCAGCGGACAGGACTGCGAAGAGCAGTACGTC. The chain recombines TRBV7-7 with TRBJ2-7; 7 bases are a match to TRBD1. The J segment lost 7 bases and the V segment lost 5 bases, leaving 8 bases of the junction unmatched. The V gene's germline CDR1 is SSHAT and CDR2 FNYEAQ (reference sequence). The CDR3 contains 13 residues.

This clonotype was counted ten times or more. The genes are TRBV3-1 and TRBJ2-3, with TRBD1 matching over 7 bases. The V segment lost 6 bases and the J segment 2 bases; nucleotides outside the gene matches: 8. The germline CDR1 and CDR2 sequences are LGHDT and YNNKEL (reference sequence). This CDR3 has 15 amino acids. The CDR3 here is CASSQRTGSTDTQYF. CDR3 in DNA: TGTGCCAGCAGTCAAAGGACAGGTTCCACAGATACGCAGTATTTT.

This clonotype appeared a few times. The chain has TRBV20-1 and TRBJ1-1, with 7 bases fitting TRBD1. V was pared by 2 bases and J by 0 bases, with 6 bases of the junction left unmatched. Germline CDR1 and CDR2: DFQATT and SNEGSKA (reference sequence). CDR3 length: 15 amino acids. CDR3 DNA sequence: TGCAGTGCTAGAAGCTTAGACAGGGTGAACACTGAAGCTTTCTTT. It yields the protein CSARSLDRVNTEAFF.

This clonotype came up a few times. This chain joins TRBV20-1 and TRBJ2-7; D not certain. Germline values: CDR1 DFQATT, CDR2 SNEGSKA (reference sequence). This CDR3 spans 10 amino acids. Trimming took 5 bases from V and 6 from J, leaving 8 bases between them. CDR3 nucleotides: TGCAGTGCTTCTTATGGCGAGCAGTACTTC. Translation: CSASYGEQYF.

This clonotype was detected many times. The chain employs TRBV12-3 or TRBV12-4 and TRBJ2-2, with 8 bases that match TRBD2. The CDR3 is made up of 16 amino acids. V lost 6 bases, J lost 6 bases, and 12 bases stayed unmatched. CDR3 sequence: CASSFFYSGIPGELFF. The CDR3 coding sequence is TGTGCCAGCAGCTTCTTCTATAGCGGGATTCCCGGGGAGCTGTTTTTT.

This chain connects TRBV7-7 to TRBJ2-3; D is undetermined. The ends were cut back, 5 bases at V and 3 bases at J, with 12 bases in the middle. The CDR3 length is 14 residues. Germline values: CDR1 SSHAT, CDR2 FNYEAQ (reference sequence). The CDR3 DNA reads TGTGCCAGCAGCACAGATGGGGTTACAGATACGCAGTATTTT. It translates to CASSTDGVTDTQYF.

The V gene is TRBV20-1, the J gene TRBJ2-1; TRBD2 matches at 14 bases. Germline CDR1 DFQATT, CDR2 SNEGSKA (reference sequence). J lost 7 bases, V lost 0 bases, and 8 bases had no gene match. The length of the CDR3 is 17 residues. The DNA for the CDR3 is TGCAGTGCTAGAGATCCCTTGGGACTAGCGGGAGTTAATGAGCAGTTCTTC. It encodes CSARDPLGLAGVNEQFF.

The rearrangement links TRBV9 to TRBJ2-3; unclear D gene. Trimming removed 0 bases from V and 4 bases from J, with 15 bases in between. Germline CDR1 and CDR2: SGDLS and YYNGEE. This CDR3 contains 16 residues. The DNA for the CDR3 is TGTGCCAGCAGCGTAGTTAAAGGTACCTTCCCAGATACGCAGTATTTT. Translating gives CASSVVKGTFPDTQYF.

This clonotype appeared a few times. The chain joins TRBV20-1 to TRBJ2-1; TRBD2 is a possible D gene (6 bases). In germline, CDR1 is DFQATT, CDR2 SNEGSKA (reference sequence). This CDR3 is built from 14 residues. V gave up 2 bases and J gave up 4 bases, with 12 bases separating them. The CDR3 is CSARISGAYNEQFF. The CDR3 DNA reads as TGCAGTGCTAGAATTAGCGGTGCATACAATGAGCAGTTCTTC.

The chain uses TRBV7-9 and TRBJ2-7; perhaps TRBD2 as D (6 bases). The germline gives CDR1 SEHNR, CDR2 FQNEAQ (reference sequence). This CDR3 contains 14 residues. With 6 bases removed from V and 6 bases from J, the gap between germline ends came to 18 bases. The CDR3 loop is CASRHTGGGPEQYF. The DNA of the CDR3 is TGTGCCAGCAGGCACACAGGCGGAGGGCCCGAGCAGTACTTC.

The chain links TRBV5-1 to TRBJ1-3; the D is unclear. Germline assignment: CDR1 SGHRS and CDR2 YFSETQ. The CDR3 covers 14 residues. V was trimmed by 4 bases and J by 0 bases, leaving 8 bases between them. The CDR3 nucleotides read TGCGCCAGCAGCGTCCGGTCCTCTGGAAACACCATATATTTT. This sequence encodes CASSVRSSGNTIYF.

The J gene is TRBJ2-2, the V gene TRBV29-1; TRBD2 agrees at 10 bases. This CDR3 has 13 amino acids. Germline values: CDR1 SQVTM, CDR2 ANQGSEA. CDR3 residues: CTASGSSAGELFF. CDR3 DNA sequence: TGCACCGCTAGCGGGAGCTCGGCCGGGGAGCTGTTTTTT.

This clonotype occurred many times. CDR3 bases: TGTGCCAGTAGCACCGATCGTTATCCGCGTGAGCAGTTCTTC. Protein product: CASSTDRYPREQFF. The chain carries TRBV19 and TRBJ2-1; D is unresolved. Germline CDR1 and CDR2: LNHDA and SQIVND (reference sequence). With 6 bases removed from V and 9 bases from J, the gap between germline ends came to 18 bases. This CDR3 spans 14 amino acids.

V gene TRBV27 combines with J gene TRBJ2-5; TRBD2 matches at 9 bases. The CDR3 is made up of 14 amino acids. CDR1 is MNHEY, CDR2 SMNVEV, per germline (reference sequence). The V segment lost 5 bases and the J segment 6 bases; nucleotides outside the gene matches: 7. CDR3 residues: CASSPRTSEKTQYF. The CDR3 coding sequence is TGTGCCAGCAGTCCTCGGACTAGCGAAAAGACCCAGTACTTC.

This clonotype has only a few counts. The chain recombines TRBV27 with TRBJ1-6; D is unresolved. Trimming cost V 6 bases and J 9 bases, with 9 bases left between them. CDR3 length equals 12 residues. CDR1 is MNHEY, CDR2 SMNVEV, per germline (reference sequence). CDR3 residues: CASSTWSSPLHF. In nucleotides, the CDR3 is TGTGCCAGCAGCACCTGGAGTTCACCCCTCCACTTT.

J is TRBJ1-5 and V is TRBV27; D might be TRBD1 (6 bases). Germline V gene data show CDR1 as MNHEY and CDR2 as SMNVEV (reference sequence). Trimming removed 3 bases at V and 1 base at J, with 10 bases between. The CDR3 extends over 15 amino acids. The CDR3 DNA reads as TGTGCCAGCAGTTTGAACAGGGCGAGCAATCAGCCCCAGCATTTT. Amino acid sequence: CASSLNRASNQPQHF.

Regarding this clonotype: As the CDR3 is not closed by the conserved phenylalanine or tryptophan, this likely results from a read error. The chain joins TRBV13 to TRBJ2-5; D perhaps matches TRBD2 (5 bases). The CDR3 covers 14 residues. Germline V gives CDR1 PRHDT, CDR2 FYEKMQ (reference sequence). The ends were cut back, 6 bases at V and 5 bases at J, with 16 bases in the middle. CDR3 in DNA: TGTGCCAGCAGTGCCCAGGAGGAGCGGGAGACCCAGTACTAC. Translating gives CASSAQEERETQYY.

DNA of the CDR3: TGTGCCAGCAGTTCCCCGGGGTCCTACGAGCAGTACTTC. Residues: CASSSPGSYEQYF. This chain joins TRBV28 and TRBJ2-7; possible D gene TRBD2, 5 bases. Germline V gene lookup returns CDR1 MDHEN and CDR2 SYDVKM. The V gene lost 4 bases and the J gene lost 1 base, with 8 bases spanning the gap. The length of the CDR3 is 13 residues.

About this clonotype: This may arise from a read error, as a much more abundant clone is one base away. The chain employs TRBV7-9 and TRBJ1-2; D is undetermined. The CDR3 totals 15 residues. Germline lookup yields CDR1 SEHNR and CDR2 FQNEAQ (reference sequence). CDR3 in amino acids: CSSSLPDGSNYGYTF. The CDR3 DNA is TGTTCCAGCAGCTTACCCGACGGGAGTAACTATGGCTACACCTTC. The full variable domain, with the rest looked up from reference TRBV7-9 and TRBJ1-2, is DTGVSQNPRHKITKRGQNVTFRCDPISEHNRLYWYRQTLGQGPEFLTYFQNEAQLEKSRLLSDRFSAERPKGSFSTLEIQRTEQGDSAMYLCSSSLPDGSNYGYTFGSGTRLTVV.

The rearrangement links TRBV10-3 to TRBJ1-2; TRBD1 aligns across 9 bases. Losses at the gene ends were 4 bases for V and 3 bases for J; bases not matched to a gene: 0. The CDR3 extends over 13 amino acids. The germline V gene has CDR1 ENHRY and CDR2 SYGVKD. The CDR3 region has the DNA TGTGCCATCAGTGGGACAGGGGACTATGGCTACACCTTC. Protein product: CAISGTGDYGYTF.